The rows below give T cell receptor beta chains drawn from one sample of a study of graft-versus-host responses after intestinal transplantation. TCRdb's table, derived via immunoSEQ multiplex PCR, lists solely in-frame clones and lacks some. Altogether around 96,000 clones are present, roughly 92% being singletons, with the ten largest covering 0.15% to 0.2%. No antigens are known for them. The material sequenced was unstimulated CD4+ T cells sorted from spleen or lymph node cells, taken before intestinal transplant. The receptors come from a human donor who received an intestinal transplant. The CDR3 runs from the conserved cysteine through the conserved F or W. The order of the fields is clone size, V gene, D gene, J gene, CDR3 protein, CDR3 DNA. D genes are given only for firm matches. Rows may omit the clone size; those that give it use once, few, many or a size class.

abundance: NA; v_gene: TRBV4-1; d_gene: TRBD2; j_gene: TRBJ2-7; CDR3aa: CASSQPPAGRADEQYF; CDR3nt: TGCGCCAGCAGCCAACCCCCAGCGGGGAGGGCTGACGAGCAGTACTTC
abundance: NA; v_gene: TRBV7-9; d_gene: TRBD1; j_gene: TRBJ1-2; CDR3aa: CASSSGTGNNYGYTF; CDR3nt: TGTGCCAGCAGCTCCGGGACAGGCAATAACTATGGCTACACCTTC
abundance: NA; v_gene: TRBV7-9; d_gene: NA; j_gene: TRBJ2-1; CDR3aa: CASTPWGDGPYNEQFF; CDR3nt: TGTGCCAGCACTCCCTGGGGGGACGGGCCCTACAATGAGCAGTTCTTC
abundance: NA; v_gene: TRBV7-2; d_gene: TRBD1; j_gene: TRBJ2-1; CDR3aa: CASSLEDRGLNEQFF; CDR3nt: TGTGCCAGCAGCTTAGAGGACAGGGGGCTAAATGAGCAGTTCTTC
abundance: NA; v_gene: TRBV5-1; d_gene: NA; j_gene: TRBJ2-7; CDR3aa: CASRGGTYGEQYF; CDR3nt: TGCGCCAGCAGAGGGGGTACGTATGGAGAGCAGTACTTC
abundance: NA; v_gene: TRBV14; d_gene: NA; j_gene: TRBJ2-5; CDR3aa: CASSQVFSGVPETQYF; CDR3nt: TGTGCCAGCAGCCAAGTCTTCTCGGGAGTCCCAGAGACCCAGTACTTC
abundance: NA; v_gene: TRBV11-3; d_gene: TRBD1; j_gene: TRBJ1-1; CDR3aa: CASSPDRGANTEAFF; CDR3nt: TGTGCCAGCAGCCCAGACAGGGGCGCGAACACTGAAGCTTTCTTT
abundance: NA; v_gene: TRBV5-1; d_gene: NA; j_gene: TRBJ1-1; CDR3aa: CASGGGAATTEAFF; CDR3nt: TGCGCCAGCGGCGGCGGCGCGGCTACCACTGAAGCTTTCTTT
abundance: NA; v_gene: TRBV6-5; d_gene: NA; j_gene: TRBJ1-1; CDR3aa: CASSRAGTSNTEAFF; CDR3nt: TGTGCCAGCAGCCGCGCCGGGACATCGAACACTGAAGCTTTCTTT
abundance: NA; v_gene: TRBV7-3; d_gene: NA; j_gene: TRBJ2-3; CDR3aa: CASSLRGDIPTFGSTDTQYF; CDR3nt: TGTGCCAGCAGCTTACGGGGGGACATCCCAACATTTGGTAGCACAGATACGCAGTATTTT
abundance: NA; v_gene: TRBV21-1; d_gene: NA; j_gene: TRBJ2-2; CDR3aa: CASSKVGGQGAGELFF; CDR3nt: TGTGCCAGCAGCAAAGTCGGGGGACAGGGGGCCGGGGAGCTGTTTTTT
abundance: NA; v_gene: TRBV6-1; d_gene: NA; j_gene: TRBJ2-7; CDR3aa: CASSRSSGYEQYF; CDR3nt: TGTGCCAGCAGTCGTAGCTCCGGTTACGAGCAGTACTTC
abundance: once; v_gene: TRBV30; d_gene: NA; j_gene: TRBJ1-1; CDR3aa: CAWRTRGGRRMNTEAFF; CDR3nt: TGTGCCTGGAGGACCCGGGGGGGGCGAAGGATGAACACTGAAGCTTTCTTT
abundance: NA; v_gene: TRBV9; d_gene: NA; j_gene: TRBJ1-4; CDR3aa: CASSIRVSPREKLFF; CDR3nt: TGTGCCAGCAGCATCCGCGTAAGTCCTCGGGAAAAACTGTTTTTT
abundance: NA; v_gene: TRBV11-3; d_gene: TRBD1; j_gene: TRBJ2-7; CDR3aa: CASSSRTGARGEQYF; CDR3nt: TGTGCCAGCAGCTCAAGGACAGGGGCGAGGGGCGAGCAGTACTTC
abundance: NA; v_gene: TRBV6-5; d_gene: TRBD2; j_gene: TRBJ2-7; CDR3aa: CASSYSRTRGYEQYF; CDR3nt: TGTGCCAGCAGTTACTCACGGACTAGAGGATACGAGCAGTACTTC
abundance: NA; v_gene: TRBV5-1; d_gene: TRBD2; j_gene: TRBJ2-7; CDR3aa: CASSSGLAYEQYF; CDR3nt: TGCGCCAGCAGTAGCGGGTTAGCCTACGAGCAGTACTTC
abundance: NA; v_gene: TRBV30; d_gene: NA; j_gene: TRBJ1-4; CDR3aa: CAWSVQNVRLIEKLFF; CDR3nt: TGTGCCTGGAGTGTACAGAACGTAAGGCTAATTGAAAAACTGTTTTTT
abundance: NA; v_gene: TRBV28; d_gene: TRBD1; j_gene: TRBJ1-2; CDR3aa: CASSLTGGYGYTF; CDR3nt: TGTGCCAGCAGTTTGACAGGGGGCTATGGCTACACCTTC
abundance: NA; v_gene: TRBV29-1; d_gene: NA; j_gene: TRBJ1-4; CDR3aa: CSVAEGDEKLFF; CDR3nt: TGCAGCGTAGCGGAAGGAGATGAAAAACTGTTTTTT
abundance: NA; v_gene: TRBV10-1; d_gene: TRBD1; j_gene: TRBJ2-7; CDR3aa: CASTSYRGDHEQYF; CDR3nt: TGCGCCAGCACTAGCTACAGGGGTGACCACGAGCAGTACTTC
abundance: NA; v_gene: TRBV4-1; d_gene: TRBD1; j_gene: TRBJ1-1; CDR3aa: CASSQDQGVFEAFF; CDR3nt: TGCGCCAGCAGCCAAGATCAGGGGGTGTTTGAAGCTTTCTTT
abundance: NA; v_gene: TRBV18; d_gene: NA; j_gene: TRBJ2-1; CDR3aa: CASSPMTYPSYNEQFF; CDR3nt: TGTGCCAGCTCACCAATGACATATCCATCCTACAATGAGCAGTTCTTC
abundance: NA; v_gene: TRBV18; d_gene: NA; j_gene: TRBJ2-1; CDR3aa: CASSRPLTTGYNEQFF; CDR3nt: TGTGCCAGCTCACGTCCCCTTACAACAGGGTACAATGAGCAGTTCTTC
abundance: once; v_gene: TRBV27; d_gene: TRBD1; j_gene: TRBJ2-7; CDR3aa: CASSSQGTGHYEQYF; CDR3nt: TGTGCCAGCAGTTCTCAAGGGACAGGGCACTACGAGCAGTACTTC
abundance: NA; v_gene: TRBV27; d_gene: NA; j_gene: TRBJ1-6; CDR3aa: CASSFRAGSPLHF; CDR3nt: TGTGCCAGCAGTTTTCGTGCTGGCTCACCCCTCCACTTT